This entry lists 8 T cell receptor beta chains sequenced from one sample in a study. In TCRdb, the RT-PCR reads were re-called with MiXCR into one record per CDR3 protein. The sample holds about 700,000 distinct CDR3 sequences, 14% seen once. Material: memory CD4+ T cells from blood. These receptors originate from a female donor in good health, serving as a healthy control.

V usage is TRBV20-1 and J usage is TRBJ2-1; 10 bases match TRBD1. Germline CDR1 and CDR2: DFQATT and SNEGSKA (reference sequence). This CDR3 region has 15 residues. V gave up 6 bases and J gave up 7 bases; unmatched junction bases: 12. The CDR3 reads CSAYDPGQGINEQFF. CDR3 bases: TGCAGTGCCTACGATCCGGGACAGGGGATTAATGAGCAGTTCTTC.

This clonotype was detected only a few times. The rearrangement links TRBV27 to TRBJ1-6; 7 nucleotides line up with TRBD1. This CDR3 has 15 residues. The V and J ends lost 4 bases and 6 bases, in that order; junction bases with no gene match: 6. The V gene's germline CDR1 is MNHEY and CDR2 SMNVEV (reference sequence). The CDR3 spells CASSSKDRFNSPLHF. CDR3 coding DNA: TGTGCCAGCAGTTCCAAGGACAGGTTTAATTCACCCCTCCACTTT.

This clonotype was observed many times. The V call is TRBV5-5, the J call TRBJ1-2; no clear D gene. V was pared by 0 bases and J by 5 bases, with 5 bases between. The CDR3 spans 12 residues. CDR1 is SGHKS and CDR2 is YYEKEE in the germline V gene (reference sequence). The CDR3 sequence: CASSLEVYGYTF. As DNA, the CDR3 is TGTGCCAGCAGCTTGGAAGTTTATGGCTACACCTTC.

The chain has TRBV20-1 and TRBJ1-4, with D uncertain. V lost 5 bases and J lost 12, with 22 bases in between. Germline CDR1 is DFQATT and CDR2 is SNEGSKA (reference sequence). The CDR3 contains 14 residues. The chain's CDR3 is CSAWAGSHLTELFF. The CDR3 DNA sequence: TGCAGTGCTTGGGCAGGCTCCCACCTTACGGAACTGTTTTTT.

This clonotype appeared many times. V and J are TRBV6-5 and TRBJ2-1; either TRBD1 or TRBD2 may fit D (5 bases each). Trimming stripped 0 bases from V and 4 bases from J, with 19 bases between. The CDR3 is 18 residues long. Germline V gene lookup returns CDR1 MNHEY and CDR2 SVGAGI. The CDR3 DNA reads as TGTGCCAGCAGTTACTCGAGGATGGGGGATATGGGGTACAATGAGCAGTTCTTC. Translating it yields CASSYSRMGDMGYNEQFF.

This clonotype was found many times. One junction end does not reproduce the germline sequence, and a read error may be involved. The rearrangement uses TRBV28 and TRBJ2-1; D may correspond to TRBD1 or TRBD2 (5 bases each). Germline CDR1 and CDR2: MDHEN and SYDVKM. This CDR3 is 15 amino acids long. The CDR3 region has the DNA TGTGCCAGCAGTTCCGGGACCACCACGGCCACCACCGTGGCCTTC. This sequence encodes CASSSGTTTATTVAF.

This clonotype was seen more than once but under ten times. This sequence joins TRBV6-5 and TRBJ1-1; D not resolved. Germline V gene sequence: CDR1 MNHEY, CDR2 SVGAGI. CDR3 length: 17 amino acids. Trimming took 2 bases from V and 4 from J, leaving 20 bases between them. This CDR3 reads CASSYPPSRTEFTEAFF. The CDR3 DNA is TGTGCCAGCAGTTACCCCCCCTCGAGGACCGAGTTCACTGAAGCTTTCTTT.

The rearrangement joins TRBV7-2 to TRBJ2-7; 7 positions match TRBD2. The CDR3 has 13 amino acids. V shed 4 bases, J shed 3 bases, and the junction held 3 bases outside the gene matches. Germline-derived CDR1 and CDR2 are SGHTA and FQGNSA. CDR3 nucleotides: TGTGCCAGCAGCTCTAGCGGCCACTACGAGCAGTACTTC. This encodes CASSSSGHYEQYF. Variable domain in full (rest from reference TRBV7-2 and TRBJ2-7): GAGVSQSPSNKVTEKGKDVELRCDPISGHTALYWYRQSLGQGLEFLIYFQGNSAPDKSGLPSDRFSAERTGGSVSTLTIQRTQQEDSAVYLCASSSSGHYEQYFGPGTRLTVT.